This passage covers 7 T cell receptor beta chains from one sample sequenced in a study of blood T cell repertoires in COVID-19. Only in-frame clones appear in the TCRdb table, and some are missing; sequencing was by immunoSEQ multiplex PCR. The data contain around 98,000 clones, roughly 82% of them singletons. The specimen was peripheral blood. The receptors come from a man in his 70s with active or convalescent COVID-19.

The chain has TRBV10-3 and TRBJ1-6, with 12 bases that match TRBD1. This CDR3 comprises 19 residues. Germline-derived CDR1 and CDR2 are ENHRY and SYGVKD. Trimming cost V 3 bases and J 7 bases; bases outside gene matches: 13. DNA of the CDR3: TGTGCCATCAGTGACGGTAGGGGACAGGGGGCTTTAAGGAATTCACCCCTCCACTTT. Translated: CAISDGRGQGALRNSPLHF.

This chain joins TRBV6-1 and TRBJ1-5, with 8 bases lining up with TRBD1. The CDR3 length is 16 residues. Germline V CDR1 and CDR2: MNHNS, SASEGT. The V and J ends lost 4 bases and 5 bases, in that order; junction bases with no gene match: 10. The CDR3 sequence: CASSAQGAGAHQPQHF. Written as DNA, the CDR3 is TGTGCCAGCAGTGCCCAGGGGGCCGGGGCCCATCAGCCCCAGCATTTT.

The rearrangement links TRBV29-1 to TRBJ2-1; 12 bases agree with TRBD1. Trimming took 6 bases from V and 3 from J; bases not matched to a gene: 6. Germline V lookup: CDR1 SQVTM, CDR2 ANQGSEA. The CDR3 is 15 amino acids. The CDR3 sequence: CSVSGTGGNYNEQFF. For the CDR3, the DNA is TGCAGCGTCTCGGGGACAGGGGGCAACTACAATGAGCAGTTCTTC.

On this clone: At one boundary the junction diverges from the germline segment, which might be a read error. CDR3 sequence (DNA): TGTGCCAGCAGCGGGACAGGGGGAACCCTAGTCTTT. Amino acid sequence: CASSGTGGTLVF. The chain couples TRBV7-3 to TRBJ1-1; 11 bases line up with TRBD1. CDR3 length equals 12 residues. Per germline, CDR1 SGHTA and CDR2 FQGTGA. Full variable domain (missing parts from reference TRBV7-3 and TRBJ1-1): GAGVSQTPSNKVTEKGKYVELRCDPISGHTALYWYRQSLGQGPEFLIYFQGTGAADDSGLPNDRFFAVRPEGSVSTLKIQRTERGDSAVYLCASSGTGGTLVFGQGTRLTVV.

This clone appeared once. The rearrangement uses TRBV7-2 and TRBJ2-7, with 7 positions matching TRBD2. CDR1 is SGHTA and CDR2 is FQGNSA in the germline V gene. This CDR3 region has 15 residues. The V gene end was trimmed by 1 base and the J gene end by 3 bases; junction bases not matched to a gene: 6. CDR3 bases: TGTGCCAGCAGCTTAGGGGGGTCGGGGGGCTACGAGCAGTACTTC. Residues: CASSLGGSGGYEQYF. The full variable domain, completed using reference TRBV7-2 and TRBJ2-7, is GAGVSQSPSNKVTEKGKDVELRCDPISGHTALYWYRQSLGQGLEFLIYFQGNSAPDKSGLPSDRFSAERTGGSVSTLTIQRTQQEDSAVYLCASSLGGSGGYEQYFGPGTRLTVT.

The chain employs TRBV30 and TRBJ1-3, with a possible D match to TRBD1 (6 bases). CDR3 size: 15 residues. V lost 3 bases, J lost 2 bases, and 14 bases lay in between. Germline CDR1 GTSNPN, CDR2 SVGIG (reference sequence). CDR3 sequence reads: CAWSGGGATGNTIYF. CDR3 DNA: TGTGCCTGGAGCGGAGGGGGGGCGACTGGAAACACCATATATTTT.

The genes are TRBV24-1 and TRBJ2-3; 8 nucleotides align to TRBD1. The length of the CDR3 is 13 residues. Germline CDR1 KGHDR, CDR2 SFDVKD. With 5 bases clipped from V and 3 bases from J, the junction kept 0 bases outside the gene matches. Here the CDR3 reads CATSGQGTDTQYF. The CDR3 bases are TGTGCCACCAGTGGACAGGGGACAGATACGCAGTATTTT.